These 18 T cell receptor beta chains were sequenced from one sample in a study of cytomegalovirus exposure and HLA in healthy donors. Data came from immunoSEQ multiplex PCR; TCRdb stores just in-frame clones and leaves some out. The table includes about 200,000 clones, approximately 80% detected once. The sequenced material came from PBMCs. Receptors were obtained from a woman in her 30s in good health and CMV-seropositive.

The chain is built from TRBV7-3 and TRBJ2-1; 11 positions match TRBD1. V lost 5 bases and J lost 7; bases outside the gene matches: 4. The CDR3 spans 14 residues. Germline CDR1 and CDR2: SGHTA and FQGTGA. In DNA form, the CDR3 reads TGTGCCAGCAGCCATCGGGACAGGGGGAATGAGCAGTTCTTC. It is translated as CASSHRDRGNEQFF.

V and J are TRBV5-4 and TRBJ1-3; 7 bases agree with TRBD1. The CDR3 has 16 amino acids. J lost 0 bases, V lost 2 bases, and 5 bases had no gene match. Germline V CDR1 and CDR2: SGHNT, YYREEE (reference sequence). CDR3: CASSLGQATSGNTIYF. CDR3 bases: TGTGCCAGCAGCTTAGGACAGGCCACCTCTGGAAACACCATATATTTT. Based on the CDR3 plus reference TRBV5-4 and TRBJ1-3, the full variable domain is ETGVTQSPTHLIKTRGQQVTLRCSSQSGHNTVSWYQQALGQGPQFIFQYYREEENGRGNFPPRFSGLQFPNYSSELNVNALELDDSALYLCASSLGQATSGNTIYFGEGSWLTVV.

The rearrangement uses TRBV14 and TRBJ1-1, with D possibly TRBD1 on 6 matching bases. V shed 1 base and J shed 5 bases, with 20 bases lying between them. Germline CDR1 and CDR2: SGHDN and FVKESK. This CDR3 has 17 amino acids. The CDR3 sequence is CASSQGPYRDLITEAFF. CDR3 nucleotides: TGTGCCAGCAGCCAAGGGCCCTACAGGGACCTTATTACTGAAGCTTTCTTT. Using reference TRBV14 and TRBJ1-1 for the parts outside the CDR3, the full variable domain is EAGVTQFPSHSVIEKGQTVTLRCDPISGHDNLYWYRRVMGKEIKFLLHFVKESKQDESGMPNNRFLAERTGGTYSTLKVQPAELEDSGVYFCASSQGPYRDLITEAFFGQGTRLTVV.

The chain joins TRBV9 to TRBJ2-1; 7 bases are shared with TRBD2. V trimming: 1 base; J trimming: 9 bases; junction bases outside the gene matches: 10. The germline CDR1 and CDR2 sequences are SGDLS and YYNGEE. This CDR3 comprises 15 residues. For the CDR3, the DNA is TGTGCCAGCAGCGTATCCAGCGGGACTTTCGGTGAGCAGTTCTTC. This translates into CASSVSSGTFGEQFF.

This clone was seen a few times. V is TRBV7-3 and J is TRBJ2-1; TRBD2 aligns across 13 bases. The CDR3 totals 16 residues. V gave up 1 base and J gave up 8 bases; unmatched junction bases: 5. Germline V gives CDR1 SGHTA, CDR2 FQGTGA. The CDR3, as DNA: TGTGCCAGCAGCTTAAACGCACTAGCGGGAGGGCATGAGCAGTTCTTC. It yields the protein CASSLNALAGGHEQFF.

V and J are TRBV18 and TRBJ1-2; D unresolved. The CDR3 is 14 amino acids. Germline V gene data show CDR1 as KGHSH and CDR2 as LQKENI. V lost 2 bases and J lost 6, with 13 bases in between. In DNA form, the CDR3 reads TGTGCCAGCTCACCAATGAGTGGGCAGCATGGCTACACCTTC. Translation: CASSPMSGQHGYTF.

CDR3 nucleotides: TGTGCCACCAGCTCCCGGGACAGGGGGCTTGAAAAACTGTTTTTT. It translates to CATSSRDRGLEKLFF. The chain combines TRBV15 with TRBJ1-4, with TRBD1 matching over 12 bases. CDR3 size: 15 residues. Germline loops: CDR1 LNHNV, CDR2 YYDKDF (reference sequence). The V and J ends lost 5 bases and 7 bases, in that order; junction bases with no gene match: 5.

The V and J genes are TRBV27 and TRBJ2-1; possibly TRBD2 for D (6 bases). This CDR3 comprises 16 residues. Looked up from germline, CDR1 is MNHEY and CDR2 is SMNVEV (reference sequence). V was trimmed by 6 bases and J by 2 bases, leaving 17 bases between them. The CDR3 DNA is TGTGCCAGCAGGACCGGGACTGGTCCTACCTACAATGAGCAGTTCTTC. Its translation is CASRTGTGPTYNEQFF.

This clone appeared a single time. The chain combines TRBV4-1 with TRBJ2-7; maybe TRBD2 (5 bases). This CDR3 contains 16 residues. Trimming shortened V by 0 bases and J by 2 bases, and 14 bases separated the two germline ends. Germline V gives CDR1 MGHRA, CDR2 YSYEKL. CDR3 bases: TGCGCCAGCAGCCAAGATCGGGAAGGCAGGACCTACGAGCAGTACTTC. Translation gives CASSQDREGRTYEQYF.

The chain has TRBV6-1 and TRBJ1-2; possible D gene TRBD1, 6 bases. This CDR3 is 14 amino acids long. Trimming stripped 1 base from V and 4 bases from J, with 10 bases between. The germline V gene has CDR1 MNHNS and CDR2 SASEGT. This CDR3 reads CASSEVAGAYGYTF. The CDR3 DNA sequence: TGTGCCAGCAGTGAAGTGGCAGGGGCCTATGGCTACACCTTC.

This rearrangement joins TRBV5-5 to TRBJ2-3, with D hard to call. Germline V gives CDR1 SGHKS, CDR2 YYEKEE (reference sequence). Trimming stripped 4 bases from V and 3 bases from J, with 6 bases between. This CDR3 region has 12 residues. CDR3 nucleotide sequence: TGTGCCAGCAGCCCCCGTACAGATACGCAGTATTTT. As protein: CASSPRTDTQYF.

The genes are TRBV6-1 and TRBJ2-7; 7 bases agree with TRBD1. CDR1 MNHNS and CDR2 SASEGT come from the germline V gene. After removal of 6 bases from V and 2 bases from J, the junction contained 10 bases not matched to a gene. This CDR3 has 15 amino acids. CDR3 sequence: CASSTLPGQTYEQYF. The CDR3 DNA reads TGTGCCAGCAGCACACTGCCGGGACAGACCTACGAGCAGTACTTC.

The chain combines TRBV28 with TRBJ2-2; 9 bases map to TRBD2. The CDR3 length is 15 residues. The junction had 9 bases not matched to a gene; V was cut back by 5 bases and J by 8 bases. Germline V gene sequence: CDR1 MDHEN, CDR2 SYDVKM. DNA for the CDR3: TGTGCCAGCAGTGTGGAGTTAGCGGGAGTTGGGGAGCTGTTTTTT. Encoded protein: CASSVELAGVGELFF.

This clone was picked up a small number of times. The chain carries TRBV10-3 and TRBJ1-1, with D possibly matching TRBD1 (5 bases). This CDR3 comprises 13 residues. Trimming shortened V by 3 bases and J by 1 base, and 6 bases separated the two germline ends. Germline loops: CDR1 ENHRY, CDR2 SYGVKD. The CDR3 DNA follows: TGTGCCATCAGTGACAGGGCGAACACTGAAGCTTTCTTT. This encodes CAISDRANTEAFF.

This clone was counted a few times. The CDR3 spells CSVEYLSEQYF. The CDR3, as DNA: TGCAGCGTTGAATATTTGTCCGAGCAGTACTTC. The chain is built from TRBV29-1 and TRBJ2-7; D unclear. V was trimmed by 2 bases and J by 6 bases, leaving 8 bases between them. CDR3 length: 11 residues. Per the germline V gene, CDR1 is SQVTM and CDR2 is ANQGSEA.

This sequence joins TRBV2 and TRBJ1-1; D ambiguous. Germline lookup yields CDR1 SNHLY and CDR2 FYNNEI. With 7 bases removed from V and 1 base from J, the gap between germline ends came to 10 bases. CDR3 length equals 13 residues. CDR3 bases: TGTGCCAGCACTTTGGAGGGGAACACTGAAGCTTTCTTT. Protein sequence: CASTLEGNTEAFF.

This chain joins TRBV30 and TRBJ1-5, with D unresolved. Germline V lookup: CDR1 GTSNPN, CDR2 SVGIG (reference sequence). V was trimmed by 1 base and J by 2 bases, leaving 9 bases between them. The CDR3 has 14 residues. The DNA for the CDR3 is TGTGCCTGGAGTGCCGACCGGGGCAATCAGCCCCAGCATTTT. As protein: CAWSADRGNQPQHF.

This chain joins TRBV5-1 and TRBJ2-3, with D perhaps TRBD1 (5 bases). Germline lookup yields CDR1 SGHRS and CDR2 YFSETQ. The CDR3 is 15 amino acids. Between the trimmed V and J ends, which lost 0 bases and 5 bases, there was a span of 13 bases. The CDR3, as DNA: TGCGCCAGCAGCTTGGACAGGCGATTGGGAGATACGCAGTATTTT. Its protein is CASSLDRRLGDTQYF.